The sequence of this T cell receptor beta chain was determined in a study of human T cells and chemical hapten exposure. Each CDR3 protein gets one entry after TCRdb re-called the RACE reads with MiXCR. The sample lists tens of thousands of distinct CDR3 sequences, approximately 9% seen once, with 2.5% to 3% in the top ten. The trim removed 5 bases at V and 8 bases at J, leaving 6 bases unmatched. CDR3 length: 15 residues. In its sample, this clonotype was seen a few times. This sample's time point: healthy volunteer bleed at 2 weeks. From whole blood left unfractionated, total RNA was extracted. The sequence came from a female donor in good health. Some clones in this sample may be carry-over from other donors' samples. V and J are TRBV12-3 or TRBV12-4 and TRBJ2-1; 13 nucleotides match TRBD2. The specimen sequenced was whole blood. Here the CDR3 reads CASSPRTSGSYEQFF. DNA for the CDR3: TGTGCCAGCAGTCCGCGGACTAGCGGGAGTTATGAGCAGTTCTTC.